The clone carrying this T cell receptor beta chain has a single count. Its antigen remains unknown. Trimming removed 6 bases at V and 0 bases at J, with 11 bases between. CDR1 ENHRY and CDR2 SYGVKD come from the germline V gene. This CDR3 comprises 14 residues. This entry is derived from a study of OX40 agonist ivuxolimab in advanced cancers. About the research overall: The eligibility criteria allowed prior anti-PD-1, anti-PD-L1 or anti-CTLA-4 therapy, and approximately 38% had some. Study outcomes and limitations: Averaging showed that CD8+ T cells had more expanded clones than CD4+ did. Certain nonresponding patients likewise had low normalized T-cell clonal expansion.

Assay used: immunoSEQ multiplex PCR; TCRdb lists only in-frame clones, some missing. This table holds roughly 80,000 clones, approximately 83% found once. The chain recombines TRBV10-3 with TRBJ1-1; D possibly corresponds to TRBD1 (5 bases). The sample consisted of CD4+ or CD8+ T cells sorted from blood, taken in a trial of the OX40 agonist ivuxolimab. This TCR derives from an adult with an advanced solid tumor such as melanoma, head and neck, liver or kidney cancer. CDR3 sequence reads: CAISSVQVNTEAFF. The DNA of the CDR3 is TGTGCCATCAGCTCTGTACAGGTGAACACTGAAGCTTTCTTT.